Described below is a single T cell receptor (beta chain) sequence and its context. Its specificity is unknown. The data are from a study of OX40 agonist ivuxolimab in advanced cancers. Overall study: Enrollees could have had prior anti-PD-1, anti-PD-L1 or anti-CTLA-4 therapy, which roughly 40% had received.

Study observations and caveats: The specificity for antigen of the expanded peripheral T cells was not determined. Doses of 0.1 to 3.0 mg/kg were accompanied by clonal expansion of CD4+ and CD8+ blood T cells by week 6.

Assay: immunoSEQ multiplex PCR; the TCRdb copy retains only in-frame clones and omits some. The sample lists 50,000 or so clones, 91% occurring once. Collection of blood occurred at baseline, at cycle 4 day 1, and at cycle 7 day 1. CDR3 length: 15 amino acids. Germline assignment: CDR1 PRHDT and CDR2 FYEKMQ (reference sequence). The V and J ends lost 4 bases and 2 bases respectively, with 9 bases between them. The sequence came from an adult with an advanced solid tumor such as melanoma, head and neck, liver or kidney cancer. J is TRBJ2-6 and V is TRBV13; a possible D gene is TRBD1 (5 bases). The sequencing here drew on CD4+ or CD8+ T cells sorted from blood, taken in a trial of the OX40 agonist ivuxolimab. The CDR3 spells CASSYDSPGANVLTF. The CDR3 nucleotides read TGTGCCAGCAGCTACGACAGCCCTGGGGCCAACGTCCTGACTTTC. The whole variable domain, filled in from reference TRBV13 and TRBJ2-6, reads AAGVIQSPRHLIKEKRETATLKCYPIPRHDTVYWYQQGPGQDPQFLISFYEKMQSDKGSIPDRFSAQQFSDYHSELNMSSLELGDSALYFCASSYDSPGANVLTFGAGSRLTVL.